The rows below give T cell receptor beta chains drawn from one sample of a study of identical twins. TCRdb analysed the 5' RACE reads with MiXCR anew, one entry per CDR3 protein. The sample holds fewer than 550,000 distinct CDR3 sequences, approximately 14% seen once. The same sample was also studied in work on yellow fever vaccine responses in identical twins.

Sequencing used CD4+ T cells sorted from blood. The receptors were gathered from a woman aged 18-29 years in good health. CDR3s include the opening cysteine and the closing phenylalanine or tryptophan. Fields, in order: D gene, clone size, J gene, V gene, CDR3 length, CDR3 protein, CDR3 DNA. A D gene is named only where the DNA matches it firmly. Not every row has a clone size; where given, it reads once, few, many or a size class.

d_call: TRBD1; clone_size: NA; j_call: TRBJ2-7; v_call: TRBV7-2; cdr3_length: 15; cdr3_aa: CASSPSGGQSYEQYF; cdr3_nt: TGTGCCAGCAGCCCTAGTGGGGGACAGTCCTACGAGCAGTACTTC
d_call: NA; clone_size: NA; j_call: TRBJ2-1; v_call: TRBV28; cdr3_length: 16; cdr3_aa: CASSPTPGLIYNEQFF; cdr3_nt: TGTGCCAGCAGTCCGACCCCCGGACTGATATACAATGAGCAGTTCTTC
d_call: TRBD2; clone_size: few; j_call: TRBJ2-7; v_call: TRBV7-2; cdr3_length: 17; cdr3_aa: CASSQQTSGVSSYEQYF; cdr3_nt: TGTGCCAGCAGCCAACAGACTAGCGGGGTGAGCTCCTACGAGCAGTACTTC
d_call: NA; clone_size: NA; j_call: TRBJ1-3; v_call: TRBV5-1; cdr3_length: 15; cdr3_aa: CASSLEGATGNTIYF; cdr3_nt: TGCGCCAGCAGCTTGGAAGGAGCAACTGGAAACACCATATATTTT
d_call: TRBD1; clone_size: NA; j_call: TRBJ2-1; v_call: TRBV7-9; cdr3_length: 16; cdr3_aa: CASSPDPGTGALEQFF; cdr3_nt: TGTGCCAGCAGCCCGGATCCCGGGACAGGGGCGCTTGAGCAGTTCTTC
d_call: TRBD2; clone_size: NA; j_call: TRBJ2-7; v_call: TRBV7-2; cdr3_length: 16; cdr3_aa: CASSPTSGPLGGEQYF; cdr3_nt: TGTGCCAGCAGCCCGACTAGCGGGCCCTTGGGGGGAGAGCAGTACTTC
d_call: TRBD1; clone_size: many; j_call: TRBJ1-1; v_call: TRBV3-1; cdr3_length: 17; cdr3_aa: CASSQEGRDRPGTEAFF; cdr3_nt: TGTGCCAGCAGCCAAGAAGGCCGGGACAGACCGGGGACTGAAGCTTTCTTT
d_call: TRBD2; clone_size: NA; j_call: TRBJ2-1; v_call: TRBV20-1; cdr3_length: 15; cdr3_aa: CSASRGGGSYNEQFF; cdr3_nt: TGCAGTGCGTCGCGGGGGGGGGGCTCCTACAATGAGCAGTTCTTC
d_call: NA; clone_size: NA; j_call: TRBJ2-3; v_call: TRBV27; cdr3_length: 14; cdr3_aa: CASSLLPLPDTQYF; cdr3_nt: TGTGCCAGCAGCCTTCTACCATTACCAGATACGCAGTATTTT
d_call: TRBD1; clone_size: few; j_call: TRBJ1-5; v_call: TRBV6-1; cdr3_length: 13; cdr3_aa: CASRGQVSQPQHF; cdr3_nt: TGTGCCAGCAGGGGACAGGTCTCTCAGCCCCAGCATTTT
d_call: NA; clone_size: many; j_call: TRBJ1-1; v_call: TRBV3-1; cdr3_length: 12; cdr3_aa: CASSQVEGLAFF; cdr3_nt: TGTGCCAGCAGCCAAGTGGAGGGTTTGGCTTTCTTT
d_call: NA; clone_size: many; j_call: TRBJ2-7; v_call: TRBV28; cdr3_length: 14; cdr3_aa: CASRPSGLSYEQYF; cdr3_nt: TGTGCCAGCCGGCCCTCTGGCCTCTCCTACGAGCAGTACTTC
d_call: NA; clone_size: NA; j_call: TRBJ2-7; v_call: TRBV29-1; cdr3_length: 12; cdr3_aa: CSFSSGVGEQYF; cdr3_nt: TGCAGTTTTAGCTCGGGCGTAGGAGAGCAGTACTTC
d_call: NA; clone_size: few; j_call: TRBJ2-3; v_call: TRBV12-5; cdr3_length: 14; cdr3_aa: CASDPRQFTDTQYF; cdr3_nt: TGTGCTAGTGACCCTCGACAGTTCACAGATACGCAGTATTTT
d_call: NA; clone_size: few; j_call: TRBJ2-3; v_call: TRBV15; cdr3_length: 14; cdr3_aa: CATSRRQGTDTQYF; cdr3_nt: TGTGCCACCAGCAGAAGACAGGGCACAGATACGCAGTATTTT
d_call: TRBD2; clone_size: NA; j_call: TRBJ2-7; v_call: TRBV4-1; cdr3_length: 13; cdr3_aa: CASSPTGGASQYF; cdr3_nt: TGCGCCAGCAGCCCCACGGGGGGAGCTTCGCAGTACTTC
d_call: NA; clone_size: NA; j_call: TRBJ1-5; v_call: TRBV7-8; cdr3_length: 19; cdr3_aa: CASSLSLAGAAHSNQPQHF; cdr3_nt: TGTGCCAGCAGCTTATCCTTGGCTGGGGCAGCCCATAGCAATCAGCCCCAGCATTTT
d_call: NA; clone_size: NA; j_call: TRBJ2-2; v_call: TRBV5-1; cdr3_length: 14; cdr3_aa: CASSIQGGGGELFF; cdr3_nt: TGCGCCAGCAGCATACAGGGCGGCGGCGGGGAGCTGTTTTTT
d_call: NA; clone_size: NA; j_call: TRBJ2-7; v_call: TRBV7-2; cdr3_length: 12; cdr3_aa: CASSLNRYEQYF; cdr3_nt: TGTGCCAGCAGCTTAAATCGCTACGAGCAGTACTTC
d_call: NA; clone_size: NA; j_call: TRBJ2-3; v_call: TRBV5-1; cdr3_length: 14; cdr3_aa: CASSFPGGPDTQYF; cdr3_nt: TGCGCCAGCAGCTTCCCTGGGGGGCCAGATACGCAGTATTTT
d_call: NA; clone_size: NA; j_call: TRBJ1-2; v_call: TRBV6-5; cdr3_length: 13; cdr3_aa: CASSYSKLLGYTF; cdr3_nt: TGTGCCAGCAGTTACTCGAAATTATTAGGCTACACCTTC
d_call: NA; clone_size: NA; j_call: TRBJ1-2; v_call: TRBV2; cdr3_length: 13; cdr3_aa: CASSQTGGRGYTF; cdr3_nt: TGTGCCAGCAGCCAGACCGGGGGCCGCGGCTACACCTTC
d_call: NA; clone_size: many; j_call: TRBJ2-3; v_call: TRBV7-2; cdr3_length: 16; cdr3_aa: CASSLVPGTIGDTQYF; cdr3_nt: TGTGCCAGCAGCTTAGTCCCAGGCACAATCGGAGATACGCAGTATTTT
d_call: NA; clone_size: NA; j_call: TRBJ2-3; v_call: TRBV28; cdr3_length: 15; cdr3_aa: CASSLPTDLADTQYF; cdr3_nt: TGTGCCAGCAGTTTACCTACCGACTTAGCAGATACGCAGTATTTT
d_call: NA; clone_size: NA; j_call: TRBJ2-5; v_call: TRBV20-1; cdr3_length: 16; cdr3_aa: CSANDPQGSNQETQYF; cdr3_nt: TGCAGTGCTAACGATCCGCAGGGGTCGAACCAAGAGACCCAGTACTTC
d_call: NA; clone_size: NA; j_call: TRBJ2-4; v_call: TRBV6-5; cdr3_length: 16; cdr3_aa: CASCSSPDLAKNIQYF; cdr3_nt: TGTGCCAGCTGTTCTTCTCCAGATCTAGCCAAAAACATTCAGTACTTC
d_call: NA; clone_size: few; j_call: TRBJ2-1; v_call: TRBV10-3; cdr3_length: 16; cdr3_aa: CAISESAESSYNEQFF; cdr3_nt: TGTGCCATCAGTGAGTCGGCTGAGAGCTCCTACAATGAGCAGTTCTTC
d_call: NA; clone_size: NA; j_call: TRBJ2-1; v_call: TRBV7-2; cdr3_length: 12; cdr3_aa: CASSKRGHEQFF; cdr3_nt: TGTGCCAGCAGCAAAAGGGGTCATGAGCAGTTCTTC
d_call: NA; clone_size: many; j_call: TRBJ1-1; v_call: TRBV7-9; cdr3_length: 13; cdr3_aa: CASSMVPNTEAFF; cdr3_nt: TGTGCCAGCAGCATGGTCCCGAACACTGAAGCTTTCTTT
d_call: NA; clone_size: many; j_call: TRBJ2-4; v_call: TRBV20-1; cdr3_length: 10; cdr3_aa: CSATRNIQYF; cdr3_nt: TGCAGTGCTACGCGGAACATTCAGTACTTC
d_call: TRBD2; clone_size: NA; j_call: TRBJ2-3; v_call: TRBV3-1; cdr3_length: 16; cdr3_aa: CASSMRRGGGTDTQYF; cdr3_nt: TGTGCCAGCAGTATGCGGCGGGGGGGGGGCACAGATACGCAGTATTTT
d_call: TRBD1; clone_size: few; j_call: TRBJ2-7; v_call: TRBV6-5; cdr3_length: 15; cdr3_aa: CASSYSRDRNYEQYF; cdr3_nt: TGTGCCAGCAGTTACTCTCGGGACAGAAACTACGAGCAGTACTTC
d_call: NA; clone_size: NA; j_call: TRBJ2-5; v_call: TRBV14; cdr3_length: 15; cdr3_aa: CASSQDLSGLETQYF; cdr3_nt: TGTGCCAGCAGCCAAGATCTAAGTGGTTTGGAGACCCAGTACTTC
d_call: TRBD1; clone_size: few; j_call: TRBJ2-7; v_call: TRBV12-3/TRBV12-4; cdr3_length: 14; cdr3_aa: CASSLKAGGGEQYF; cdr3_nt: TGTGCCAGCAGTTTAAAAGCAGGGGGTGGAGAGCAGTACTTC
d_call: NA; clone_size: few; j_call: TRBJ2-1; v_call: TRBV24-1; cdr3_length: 15; cdr3_aa: CATSDPGTRYNEQFF; cdr3_nt: TGTGCCACCAGTGATCCTGGGACCCGCTACAATGAGCAGTTCTTC
d_call: NA; clone_size: NA; j_call: TRBJ2-2; v_call: TRBV7-2; cdr3_length: 15; cdr3_aa: CASSLDGGGAGKLFF; cdr3_nt: TGTGCCAGCAGCTTAGATGGGGGAGGTGCCGGGAAGCTGTTTTTT
d_call: NA; clone_size: NA; j_call: TRBJ2-2; v_call: TRBV6-5; cdr3_length: 15; cdr3_aa: CASSYSFRRGGELFF; cdr3_nt: TGTGCCAGCAGTTACTCGTTTCGCAGGGGTGGGGAGCTGTTTTTT
d_call: NA; clone_size: many; j_call: TRBJ2-2; v_call: TRBV27; cdr3_length: 15; cdr3_aa: CASSLFSGNTGELFF; cdr3_nt: TGTGCCAGCAGTTTATTCTCCGGGAACACCGGGGAGCTGTTTTTT
d_call: NA; clone_size: many; j_call: TRBJ2-7; v_call: TRBV10-3; cdr3_length: 14; cdr3_aa: CAISELGPTYEQYF; cdr3_nt: TGTGCCATCAGTGAGCTGGGACCTACCTACGAGCAGTACTTC
d_call: NA; clone_size: few; j_call: TRBJ1-2; v_call: TRBV4-1; cdr3_length: 13; cdr3_aa: CASSQDGNSRYTF; cdr3_nt: TGCGCCAGCAGCCAAGATGGGAACAGCCGCTACACCTTC
d_call: NA; clone_size: NA; j_call: TRBJ1-2; v_call: TRBV9; cdr3_length: 13; cdr3_aa: CASSVVEGYGYTF; cdr3_nt: TGTGCCAGCAGCGTAGTAGAAGGTTATGGCTACACCTTC
d_call: TRBD1; clone_size: NA; j_call: TRBJ2-5; v_call: TRBV6-1; cdr3_length: 16; cdr3_aa: CASRRWGQGPGETQYF; cdr3_nt: TGTGCCAGCAGACGATGGGGACAGGGTCCGGGAGAGACCCAGTACTTC
d_call: NA; clone_size: many; j_call: TRBJ2-3; v_call: TRBV28; cdr3_length: 14; cdr3_aa: CASSQGGSTDTQYF; cdr3_nt: TGTGCCAGCAGCCAAGGAGGCAGCACAGATACGCAGTATTTT
d_call: NA; clone_size: once; j_call: TRBJ2-7; v_call: TRBV20-1; cdr3_length: 14; cdr3_aa: CSARPGPVSYEQYF; cdr3_nt: TGCAGTGCTAGACCCGGCCCAGTCTCGTACGAGCAGTACTTC
d_call: NA; clone_size: NA; j_call: TRBJ2-5; v_call: TRBV20-1; cdr3_length: 14; cdr3_aa: CSARRFGDQETQYF; cdr3_nt: TGCAGTGCTAGAAGGTTTGGGGACCAAGAGACCCAGTACTTC
d_call: NA; clone_size: NA; j_call: TRBJ1-4; v_call: TRBV27; cdr3_length: 13; cdr3_aa: CASSFGYREKLFF; cdr3_nt: TGTGCCAGCAGTTTCGGTTACAGGGAAAAACTGTTTTTT
d_call: NA; clone_size: NA; j_call: TRBJ2-4; v_call: TRBV11-2; cdr3_length: 18; cdr3_aa: CASSLNPGEALAKNIQYF; cdr3_nt: TGTGCCAGCAGCTTAAACCCCGGGGAGGCTCTAGCCAAAAACATTCAGTACTTC
d_call: TRBD2; clone_size: NA; j_call: TRBJ2-3; v_call: TRBV7-2; cdr3_length: 14; cdr3_aa: CASSLSLAGGTQYF; cdr3_nt: TGTGCCAGCAGCTTAAGCCTAGCGGGAGGTACGCAGTATTTT
d_call: NA; clone_size: many; j_call: TRBJ1-4; v_call: TRBV12-3/TRBV12-4; cdr3_length: 14; cdr3_aa: CASSRTGSNEKLFF; cdr3_nt: TGTGCCAGCAGTCGAACAGGGAGTAATGAAAAACTGTTTTTT
d_call: TRBD1; clone_size: NA; j_call: TRBJ2-5; v_call: TRBV28; cdr3_length: 14; cdr3_aa: CASRLTGVQETQYF; cdr3_nt: TGTGCCAGCAGACTGACAGGGGTCCAAGAGACCCAGTACTTC
d_call: NA; clone_size: NA; j_call: TRBJ1-4; v_call: TRBV28; cdr3_length: 13; cdr3_aa: CASRWGSRQKLFF; cdr3_nt: TGTGCCAGCAGGTGGGGTTCGCGTCAAAAACTGTTTTTT
d_call: NA; clone_size: NA; j_call: TRBJ1-5; v_call: TRBV6-5; cdr3_length: 13; cdr3_aa: CASNYYGNQPQHF; cdr3_nt: TGTGCCAGCAACTACTACGGAAATCAGCCCCAGCATTTT
d_call: NA; clone_size: many; j_call: TRBJ2-7; v_call: TRBV7-2; cdr3_length: 14; cdr3_aa: CASSLRQKAYEQYF; cdr3_nt: TGTGCCAGCAGCTTAAGGCAGAAAGCCTACGAGCAGTACTTC
d_call: NA; clone_size: many; j_call: TRBJ2-2; v_call: TRBV15; cdr3_length: 17; cdr3_aa: CATSRDRGSSNTGELFF; cdr3_nt: TGTGCCACCAGCAGAGATCGCGGTAGCAGTAACACCGGGGAGCTGTTTTTT
d_call: TRBD1; clone_size: few; j_call: TRBJ1-4; v_call: TRBV5-1; cdr3_length: 15; cdr3_aa: CASSLDPGGGEKLFF; cdr3_nt: TGCGCCAGCAGCTTGGATCCAGGGGGCGGTGAAAAACTGTTTTTT
d_call: NA; clone_size: few; j_call: TRBJ1-4; v_call: TRBV5-1; cdr3_length: 14; cdr3_aa: CASSVGHPNEKLFF; cdr3_nt: TGCGCCAGCAGCGTAGGACACCCTAATGAAAAACTGTTTTTT
d_call: NA; clone_size: NA; j_call: TRBJ2-1; v_call: TRBV14; cdr3_length: 16; cdr3_aa: CASSQAPVSWENEQFF; cdr3_nt: TGTGCCAGCAGCCAAGCCCCGGTGTCATGGGAAAATGAGCAGTTCTTC
d_call: NA; clone_size: NA; j_call: TRBJ1-5; v_call: TRBV2; cdr3_length: 12; cdr3_aa: CATTDGVQPQHF; cdr3_nt: TGTGCCACCACAGACGGGGTCCAGCCCCAGCATTTT
d_call: NA; clone_size: few; j_call: TRBJ2-2; v_call: TRBV20-1; cdr3_length: 16; cdr3_aa: CSAVNFHSPNTGELFF; cdr3_nt: TGCAGTGCTGTTAATTTCCATAGTCCAAACACCGGGGAGCTGTTTTTT
d_call: NA; clone_size: few; j_call: TRBJ2-7; v_call: TRBV12-3/TRBV12-4; cdr3_length: 14; cdr3_aa: CASTLKDSLYEQYF; cdr3_nt: TGTGCCAGCACCCTAAAGGACAGCCTCTACGAGCAGTACTTC